This TCR beta chain is from a study of shared clonotypes between healthy human individuals. Background on the study: Donor composition was a couple of women and a few men, aged 18 to 49. Study-level findings and limits: In general, naive subsets displayed greater estimated richness than memory subsets did. Around 5% of naive CD4 clonotypes were common to a few donors.

CDR1 SGDLS and CDR2 YYNGEE come from the germline V gene. Trimming left V 0 bases short and J 7 bases short, with 28 bases between. The length of the CDR3 is 19 residues. Concerning this clone: Its specificity is unknown.

Method: immunoSEQ multiplex PCR; TCRdb's copy keeps in-frame clones and lacks some. The sample records around 2,000,000 clones, 85% to 95% being singletons. Sequenced sample: naive CD4+ T cells sorted from blood. Documented subset: CD45RA+ positively selected. The receptor's source is a man aged 18 to 30 in good health. V gene TRBV9 combines with J gene TRBJ2-5; D is possibly TRBD2 (7 bases). CDR3 nucleotide sequence: TGTGCCAGCAGCGTAGGCGGGGGCAGCCCGTTGTTCCCCGAAGGGACCCAGTACTTC. Its translation: CASSVGGGSPLFPEGTQYF.